This T cell receptor (beta chain) emerged from a study of blood T cell repertoires in COVID-19. Background on the study: Samples of COVID-19 (acute and convalescent) were obtained from the United States, Italy and Spain. Sources were T cells, B-cell-depleted T cells, or PBMCs; the material itself was cDNA or gDNA.

In the authors' methods: Nucleated cell number was recorded as an estimate derived from reference gene primer amplification. Data came from immunoSEQ multiplex PCR; TCRdb stores just in-frame clones and leaves some out. The V and J calls and clone size are taken from that table; D and trimming were inferred from the DNA. Altogether tens of thousands of clones are present, roughly 90% being singletons, with the ten largest covering around a tenth. The specimen sequenced was peripheral blood. The sequence derives from a human donor with acute or convalescent COVID-19. The donor label of this sample is uncertain.

DNA of the CDR3: TGTGCCAGCAGCGAGGGGCAGGGTCGTCTCTACGAGCAGTACTTC. Protein sequence: CASSEGQGRLYEQYF. This chain connects TRBV9 to TRBJ2-7; perhaps TRBD1 as D (5 bases). The V end lost 3 bases, the J end lost 3 bases, and 16 bases lay between the germline ends. This CDR3 region has 15 residues. The germline V gene encodes CDR1 SGDLS and CDR2 YYNGEE.